The text below deals with one T cell receptor beta chain. Its antigen is as yet unknown. Trimming took 0 bases from V and 9 from J, leaving 8 bases between them. Germline loops: CDR1 SGHDN, CDR2 FVKESK. This CDR3 has 12 residues. This record belongs to a study of CD8+ T cells in alopecia areata. Overall study results and limits: Across lesional scalp, and particularly alopecia totalis/universalis, clonality surpassed that of normal scalp. Scalp sample data also include resident alphabeta T cells from normal skin.

Treatment given: oral pan-JAK inhibitor, 5-10 mg twice daily. Alopecia areata patients gave lesional scalp punch biopsies and peripheral blood samples. Sequencing relied on a cDNA template that was reverse transcribed from extracted RNA. The table came from immunoSEQ multiplex PCR; TCRdb's copy has only in-frame clones and leaves some out. This sample has around 180,000 clones; over 55% occur once, and the top ten carry approximately 1%. This material consisted of CD4+ T cells sorted from blood, taken at week 24, from a patient treated with tofacitinib. The V call is TRBV14, the J call TRBJ1-2; D not certain. The sequence derives from a human donor with alopecia areata. The CDR3 spells CASSQDFGSYTF. Here the CDR3 DNA reads TGTGCCAGCAGCCAAGATTTCGGGAGCTACACCTTC. The full variable domain, its missing parts supplied by reference TRBV14 and TRBJ1-2, is EAGVTQFPSHSVIEKGQTVTLRCDPISGHDNLYWYRRVMGKEIKFLLHFVKESKQDESGMPNNRFLAERTGGTYSTLKVQPAELEDSGVYFCASSQDFGSYTFGSGTRLTVV.